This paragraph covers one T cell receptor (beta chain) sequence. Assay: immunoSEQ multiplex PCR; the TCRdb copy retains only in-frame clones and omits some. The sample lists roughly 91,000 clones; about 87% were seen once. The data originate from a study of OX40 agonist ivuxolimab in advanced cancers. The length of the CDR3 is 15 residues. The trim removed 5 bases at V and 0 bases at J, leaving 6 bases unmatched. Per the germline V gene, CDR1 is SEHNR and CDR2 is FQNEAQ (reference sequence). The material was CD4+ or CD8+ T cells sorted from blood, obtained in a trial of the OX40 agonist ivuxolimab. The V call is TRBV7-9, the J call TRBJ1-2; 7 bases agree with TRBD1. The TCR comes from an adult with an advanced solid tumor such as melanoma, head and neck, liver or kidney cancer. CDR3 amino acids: CASSPGQRPNYGYTF. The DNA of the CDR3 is TGTGCCAGCAGCCCGGGACAGCGTCCTAACTATGGCTACACCTTC.